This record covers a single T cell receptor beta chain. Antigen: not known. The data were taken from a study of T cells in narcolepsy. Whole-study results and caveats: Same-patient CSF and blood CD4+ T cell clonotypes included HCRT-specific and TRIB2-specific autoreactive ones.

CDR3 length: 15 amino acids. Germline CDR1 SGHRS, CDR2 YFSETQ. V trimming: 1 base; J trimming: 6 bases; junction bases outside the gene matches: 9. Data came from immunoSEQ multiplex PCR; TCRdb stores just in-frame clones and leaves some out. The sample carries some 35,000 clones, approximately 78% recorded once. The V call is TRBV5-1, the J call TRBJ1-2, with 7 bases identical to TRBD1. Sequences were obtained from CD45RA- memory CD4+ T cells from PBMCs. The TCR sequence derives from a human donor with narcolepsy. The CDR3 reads CASSLSSGGADGYTF. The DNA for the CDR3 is TGCGCCAGCAGCTTGTCGTCAGGGGGGGCGGATGGCTACACCTTC.